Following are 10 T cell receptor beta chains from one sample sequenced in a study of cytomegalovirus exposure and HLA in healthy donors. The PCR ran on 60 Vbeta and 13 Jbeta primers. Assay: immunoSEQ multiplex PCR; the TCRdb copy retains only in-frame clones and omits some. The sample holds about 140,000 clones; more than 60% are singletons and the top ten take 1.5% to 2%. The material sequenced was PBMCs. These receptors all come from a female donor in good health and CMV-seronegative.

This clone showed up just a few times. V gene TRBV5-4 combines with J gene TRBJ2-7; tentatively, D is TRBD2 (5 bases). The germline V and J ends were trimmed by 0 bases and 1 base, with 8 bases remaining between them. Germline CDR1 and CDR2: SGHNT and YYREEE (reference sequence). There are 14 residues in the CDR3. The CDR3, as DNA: TGTGCCAGCAGCTTGGCACTAGGTTCCTACGAGCAGTACTTC. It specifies CASSLALGSYEQYF.

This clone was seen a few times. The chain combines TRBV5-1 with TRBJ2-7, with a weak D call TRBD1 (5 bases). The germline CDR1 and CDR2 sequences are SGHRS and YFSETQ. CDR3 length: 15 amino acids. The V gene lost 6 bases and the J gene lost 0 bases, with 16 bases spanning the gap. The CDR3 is CASIPGQGGSYEQYF. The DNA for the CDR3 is TGCGCCAGCATCCCCGGTCAGGGTGGCTCCTACGAGCAGTACTTC. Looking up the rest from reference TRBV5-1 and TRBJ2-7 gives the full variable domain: KAGVTQTPRYLIKTRGQQVTLSCSPISGHRSVSWYQQTPGQGLQFLFEYFSETQRNKGNFPGRFSGRQFSNSRSEMNVSTLELGDSALYLCASIPGQGGSYEQYFGPGTRLTVT.

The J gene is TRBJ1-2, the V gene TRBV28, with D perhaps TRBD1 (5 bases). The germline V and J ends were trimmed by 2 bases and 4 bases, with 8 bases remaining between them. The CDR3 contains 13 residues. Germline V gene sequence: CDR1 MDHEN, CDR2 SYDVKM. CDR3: CASSLPGSYGYTF. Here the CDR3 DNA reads TGTGCCAGCAGTTTACCAGGGTCCTATGGCTACACCTTC.

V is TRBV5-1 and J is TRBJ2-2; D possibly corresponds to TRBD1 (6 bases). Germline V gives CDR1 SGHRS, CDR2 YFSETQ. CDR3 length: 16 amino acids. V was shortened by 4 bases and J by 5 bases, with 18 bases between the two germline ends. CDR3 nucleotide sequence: TGCGCCAGCAGCACCCGACAGGTCGAAGGGACCGGGGAGCTGTTTTTT. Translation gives CASSTRQVEGTGELFF.

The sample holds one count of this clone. The CDR3 DNA sequence: TGTGCCAGCAGTTCTGGACTAGCGGGGGATTCGGCTTATACGCAGTATTTT. Translating gives CASSSGLAGDSAYTQYF. V is TRBV5-4 and J is TRBJ2-3; 13 nucleotides agree with TRBD2. CDR1 SGHNT and CDR2 YYREEE come from the germline V gene (reference sequence). V was clipped by 5 bases and J by 7 bases; unmatched bases: 13. This CDR3 has 17 residues.

As DNA, the CDR3 is TGTGCCAGCAGCTCCGGACAGCCAGGCTATGGCTACACCTTC. This encodes CASSSGQPGYGYTF. The chain couples TRBV7-3 to TRBJ1-2, with D tentatively TRBD1 (6 bases). The ends were cut back, 4 bases at V and 4 bases at J, with 13 bases in the middle. Germline lookup yields CDR1 SGHTA and CDR2 FQGTGA. The CDR3 sequence is 14 residues long.

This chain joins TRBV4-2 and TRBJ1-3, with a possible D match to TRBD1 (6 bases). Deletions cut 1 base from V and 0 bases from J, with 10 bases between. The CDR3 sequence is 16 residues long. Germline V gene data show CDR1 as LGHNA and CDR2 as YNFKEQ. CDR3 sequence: CASSQVGQSSGNTIYF. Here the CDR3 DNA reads TGTGCCAGCAGCCAAGTAGGACAGAGCTCTGGAAACACCATATATTTT.

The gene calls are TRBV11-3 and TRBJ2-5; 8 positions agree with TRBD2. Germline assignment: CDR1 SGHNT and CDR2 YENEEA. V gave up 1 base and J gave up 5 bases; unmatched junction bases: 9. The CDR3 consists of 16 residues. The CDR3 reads CASSLGQREKSETQYF. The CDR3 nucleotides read TGTGCCAGCAGCTTAGGCCAGCGGGAGAAGAGCGAGACCCAGTACTTC.

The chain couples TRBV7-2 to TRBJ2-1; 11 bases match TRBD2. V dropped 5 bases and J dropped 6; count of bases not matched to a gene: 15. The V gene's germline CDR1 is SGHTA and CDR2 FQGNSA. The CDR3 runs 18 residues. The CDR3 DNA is TGTGCCAGCAGCCCCCTCGTAGCGGGGGGGCCTTTTCGCAATGAGCAGTTCTTC. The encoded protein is CASSPLVAGGPFRNEQFF. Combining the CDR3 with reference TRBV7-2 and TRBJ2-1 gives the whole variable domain GAGVSQSPSNKVTEKGKDVELRCDPISGHTALYWYRQSLGQGLEFLIYFQGNSAPDKSGLPSDRFSAERTGGSVSTLTIQRTQQEDSAVYLCASSPLVAGGPFRNEQFFGPGTRLTVL.

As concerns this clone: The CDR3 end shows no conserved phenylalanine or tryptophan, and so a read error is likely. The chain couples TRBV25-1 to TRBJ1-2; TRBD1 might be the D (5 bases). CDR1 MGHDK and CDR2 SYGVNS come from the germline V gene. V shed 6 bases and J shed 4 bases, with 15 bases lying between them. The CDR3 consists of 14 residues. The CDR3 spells CASRAGTGRYGYTL. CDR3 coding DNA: TGTGCCAGCAGGGCGGGGACCGGCCGCTATGGCTACACCCTC.